This TCR beta chain was profiled in a study of blood T cell repertoires in COVID-19. Background on the study: The samples span acute and convalescent COVID-19 from the United States, Italy and Spain. Nucleic acid was either cDNA or gDNA, and it came from T cells, B-cell-depleted T cells, or PBMCs.

Clones were read by immunoSEQ multiplex PCR, and TCRdb kept only the in-frame ones, dropping some. The sample holds roughly 190,000 clones, around nine tenths seen once. The germline CDR1 and CDR2 sequences are SGDLS and YYNGEE. This CDR3 region has 15 residues. Trimming stripped 0 bases from V and 0 bases from J, with 9 bases between. The sequencing input was peripheral blood. This receptor was identified in a man between 65 and 85 years old with acute or convalescent COVID-19. V usage is TRBV9 and J usage is TRBJ1-2, with a tentative D call TRBD1 (6 bases). DNA of the CDR3: TGTGCCAGCAGCGTAGGGGGGCCGGCTAACTATGGCTACACCTTC. It yields the protein CASSVGGPANYGYTF.